This T cell receptor (beta chain) was sequenced during a study of long-term antiretroviral therapy in people with HIV. Study-wide context: Earliest sampling preceded the 2015 immediate-ART recommendation by about a decade.

General observations from the study: Post-ART diversity increased but stayed below transplant donor controls. Repertoire dominance by clones expanded before ART was seen at all time points.

Participants with HIV, all of them, were treated in the United States. Survey-level resolution applied to immunoSEQ assay v3.0. The protocol was immunoSEQ multiplex PCR, while the TCRdb copy is restricted to in-frame clones and leaves out a portion. There are around 30,000 clones in the sample; roughly 96% occur only once, and 8% to 10% lies in the top ten. CDR3 length: 18 residues. V was pared by 1 base and J by 6 bases, with 23 bases between. Germline-derived CDR1 and CDR2 are SGHTA and FQGNSA. A word on this clone: Its antigen is currently unknown.

The sequence came from a man in his thirties or forties with HIV. The sequencing used unsorted PBMCs, collected 5.3 years after starting antiretroviral therapy. The rearrangement uses TRBV7-2 and TRBJ2-3, with D tentatively TRBD2 (5 bases). The CDR3 sequence is CASSLDLPKRGLEDTQYF. CDR3 coding DNA: TGTGCCAGCAGCTTAGATTTACCCAAGCGCGGGCTTGAGGATACGCAGTATTTT.